This TCR beta chain stems from a study of vaccination and CD4 T cells after COVID-19. For the study at large: SARS-CoV-2 positivity in convalescent patients was established by nasal swab PCR; nine had mild and one severe disease. Post-COVID samples were collected a median 101 days following diagnosis, spanning 35 to 161. Six males and four females constituted the convalescent cohort, two of whom were Hispanic.

Treatment denoted: roughly 10-day PBMC culture with coronavirus spike peptide pools or control peptides (ViraFEST assay). In this sample, this clonotype turned up a few times. As yet, its antigen is unknown. Whole-study results and caveats: Recorded median SARS-CoV-2-reactive clonotype numbers increased from around 19 to 38 without reaching significance.

The Oncomine TCR Beta short-read assay was applied to DNA of cultured CD4+ T cells. In TCRdb, the PCR reads were re-called with MiXCR into one record per CDR3 protein. In the table there are roughly 8,900 distinct CDR3 sequences, roughly three fifths of which are singletons. The CDR3 sequence is 13 residues long. The V end was cut by 3 bases, the J end by 4 bases, with 8 bases between. The germline CDR1 and CDR2 sequences are SGHAT and FQNNGV. The receptor was derived from a human donor who had recovered from COVID-19. The specimen sequenced was CD4+ T cells from blood, cultured in vitro. The chain employs TRBV11-2 and TRBJ2-3; possibly TRBD1 for D (5 bases). In nucleotides, the CDR3 is TGTGCCAGCAGCTTGGGGCGTCCAGATACGCAGTATTTT. Translated, it gives CASSLGRPDTQYF.